Presented here are 5 T cell receptor beta chains from one specimen sequenced in a study of T cells in Graves' hyperthyroidism and ophthalmopathy. Regions amplified from RNA transcripts were the TCR beta CDR3 regions. HTBI primers were employed in a first-round RT-PCR of the TCR CDR3. TCRdb reprocessed the multiplex PCR reads via MiXCR and lists one record per CDR3 protein. This table holds 300,000 to 450,000 distinct CDR3 sequences, 25% found once. The sequenced sample was blood. The origin of the receptors is a middle-aged man with Graves' hyperthyroidism.

About this clonotype itself: A single base separates this from a much larger clone, so it may be a read error. This sequence joins TRBV11-2 and TRBJ1-2; the match to TRBD1 covers 8 bases. CDR1 is SGHAT, CDR2 FQNNGV, per germline. There are 13 residues in the CDR3. V shed 4 bases and J 2 bases; nucleotides not matched to a gene: 0. The CDR3 region has the DNA TGTGCCAGCAGCTCAGGGGGCAACTATGGCTACACCTTC. Its protein is CASSSGGNYGYTF.

This clonotype was seen more than once but under ten times. V gene TRBV3-1 combines with J gene TRBJ2-1; 7 bases are shared with TRBD2. In germline, CDR1 is LGHDT, CDR2 YNNKEL (reference sequence). Trimming removed 8 bases from V and 4 bases from J; junction bases left unmatched: 11. The CDR3 covers 15 residues. The CDR3 nucleotides are TGTGCCAGCCGCCGGGGAGGGAGGCCGTACAATGAGCAGTTCTTC. It is translated as CASRRGGRPYNEQFF.

In DNA form, the CDR3 reads TGTGCCAGCAGCTTGCAGGGGTTCTTCGAGCAGTACTTC. Translated: CASSLQGFFEQYF. This rearrangement joins TRBV13 to TRBJ2-7; D perhaps matches TRBD1 (6 bases). Germline V lookup: CDR1 PRHDT, CDR2 FYEKMQ (reference sequence). The CDR3 runs to 13 residues. The V gene lost 3 bases and the J gene lost 6 bases, with 12 bases spanning the gap.

The V and J genes are TRBV29-1 and TRBJ2-7; a weak D match, TRBD2 (6 bases). This CDR3 has 13 amino acids. With 7 bases removed from V and 3 bases from J, the gap between germline ends came to 16 bases. Germline-derived CDR1 and CDR2 are SQVTM and ANQGSEA. CDR3 in DNA: TGCAGCGGGGGAGGAGGTAGCGGCTACGAGCAGTACTTC. Its protein product is CSGGGGSGYEQYF.

Comments on this clonotype: Possible read error: a much larger clone is one base away. The chain combines TRBV27 with TRBJ2-7; 8 bases align to TRBD2. The J call is in doubt because the DNA end fits TRBJ2-1 better. Germline assignment: CDR1 MNHEY and CDR2 SMNVEV (reference sequence). This CDR3 is built from 15 residues. In DNA, the CDR3 is TGTGCCAGCAGTCCCGGGACCGGGAGGGGGAACGAGCAGTTCTTC. This encodes CASSPGTGRGNEQFF.